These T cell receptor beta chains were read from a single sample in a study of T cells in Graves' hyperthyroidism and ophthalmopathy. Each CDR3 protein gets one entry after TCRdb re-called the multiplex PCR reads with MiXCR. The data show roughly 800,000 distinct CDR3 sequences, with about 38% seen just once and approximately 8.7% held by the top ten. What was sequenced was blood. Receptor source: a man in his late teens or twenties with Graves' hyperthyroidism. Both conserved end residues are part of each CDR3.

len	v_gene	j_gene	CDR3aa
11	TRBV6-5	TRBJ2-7	CASRAGGEQYF
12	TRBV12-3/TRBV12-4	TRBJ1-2	CASSLTGTGYTF
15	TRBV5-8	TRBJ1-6	CASSLAGDRASPLHF
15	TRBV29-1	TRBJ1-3	CSVETARSPGNTIYF
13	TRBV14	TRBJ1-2	CASRAEGLYGYTF
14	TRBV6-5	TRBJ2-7	CASSFGQGGSEQYF
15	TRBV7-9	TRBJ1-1	CASSKNLGSNTEAFF
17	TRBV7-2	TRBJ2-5	CASSPLTSGGAGETQYF
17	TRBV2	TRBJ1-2	CASSLEGGAIPNYGYTF
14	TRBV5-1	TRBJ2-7	CASSPGDEYDGQYF
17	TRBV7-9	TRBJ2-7	CASSHSVVGNQGYEQYF
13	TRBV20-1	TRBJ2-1	CSAREGAYNEQFF
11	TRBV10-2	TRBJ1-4	CASRRDEKLFF
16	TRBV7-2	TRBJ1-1	CASSPRTAFMNTEAFF
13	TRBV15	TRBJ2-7	CATSGGQTYEQYF
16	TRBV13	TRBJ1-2	CASSRGVAQRGIGYTF
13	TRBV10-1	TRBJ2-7	CASSEQQIDEQYF
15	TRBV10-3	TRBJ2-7	CASSYSRGNPYEQYF
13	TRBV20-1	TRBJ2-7	CSATLMVKGEQYF
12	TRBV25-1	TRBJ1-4	CASRQAGEKLFF
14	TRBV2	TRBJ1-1	CASSLTGGGTEAFF
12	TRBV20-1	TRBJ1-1	CSAPPGVTEAFF
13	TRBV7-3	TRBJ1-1	CARSGQANTEAFF
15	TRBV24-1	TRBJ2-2	CATSDLQMGAGELFF
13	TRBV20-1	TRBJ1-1	CSARTGPGTEAFF
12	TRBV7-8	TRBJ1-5	CASSAQGEPQHF
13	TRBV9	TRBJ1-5	CASSVEGSGPQHF
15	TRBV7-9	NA	CASSIGHGVRYEQYF
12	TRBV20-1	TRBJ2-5	CSANREAGERYF
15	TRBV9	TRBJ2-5	CASSLAAMYQETQYF
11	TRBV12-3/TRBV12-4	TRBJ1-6	CASGPNSPLHF
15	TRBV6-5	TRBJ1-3	CASSLTGGSGNTIYF
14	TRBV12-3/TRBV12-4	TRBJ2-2	CASSFQGVTGELFF
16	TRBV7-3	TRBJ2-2	CASSLGLAGVPGELFF
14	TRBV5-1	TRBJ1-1	CASSLEGAGTEAFF
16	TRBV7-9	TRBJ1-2	CASSQEASYYNYGYTF
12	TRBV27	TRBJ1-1	CAILYRGHEAFF
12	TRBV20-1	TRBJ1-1	CSAQGIFTEAFF
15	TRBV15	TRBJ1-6	CATSSQGQFNSPLHF
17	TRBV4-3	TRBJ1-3	CASSQGSQGPSGNTIYF
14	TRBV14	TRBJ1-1	CASSPGPGFAEAFF
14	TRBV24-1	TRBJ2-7	CATSDGIGRREQYF
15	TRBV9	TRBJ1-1	CASSVSTTRNTEAFF
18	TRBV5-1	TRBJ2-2	CASKRTSGGALSTGELFF